The 4 T cell receptor beta chains given below trace back to one sample, sequenced in a study of T cells in narcolepsy. Sequencing was performed with immunoSEQ multiplex PCR; in TCRdb, only in-frame clones are kept and a portion is missing. This table holds about 33,000 clones, roughly four fifths found once. Sequenced: CD45RA- memory CD4+ T cells from PBMCs. These receptors all stem from a human donor with narcolepsy.

The chain recombines TRBV7-2 with TRBJ2-3; 8 bases agree with TRBD1. Germline lookup yields CDR1 SGHTA and CDR2 FQGNSA. The CDR3 is 15 amino acids. Trimming at V came to 1 base and at J to 6 bases, leaving 6 bases not matched to a gene. In DNA form, the CDR3 reads TGTGCCAGCAGCTTAGGGACAGGGAAGAGGGATACGCAGTATTTT. Amino acid sequence: CASSLGTGKRDTQYF.

The genes are TRBV9 and TRBJ2-1, with 9 positions matching TRBD1. Trimming removed 0 bases from V and 8 bases from J; junction bases left unmatched: 6. Germline V CDR1 and CDR2: SGDLS, YYNGEE. The CDR3 extends over 15 amino acids. CDR3 nucleotides: TGTGCCAGCAGCGTAGAACAGGGGGCGAGGGATGAGCAGTTCTTC. Encoded protein: CASSVEQGARDEQFF.

This chain uses TRBV19 with TRBJ2-2; possibly TRBD2 for D (6 bases). V was cut by 3 bases and J by 5 bases, with 13 bases left in between. Germline V gene lookup returns CDR1 LNHDA and CDR2 SQIVND (reference sequence). The CDR3 sequence is 15 residues long. Written as DNA, the CDR3 is TGTGCCAGTAGTATGCTAGGAGGGAGGACCGGGGAGCTGTTTTTT. Translating it yields CASSMLGGRTGELFF.

The rearrangement links TRBV19 to TRBJ2-2, with D possibly TRBD2 on 6 matching bases. V was trimmed by 10 bases and J by 4 bases, leaving 16 bases between them. The germline V gene encodes CDR1 LNHDA and CDR2 SQIVND (reference sequence). This CDR3 contains 14 residues. CDR3 in DNA: TGTGCCATCGCCGGGAGATCGGGCACCGGGGAGCTGTTTTTT. Its translation is CAIAGRSGTGELFF.